These 23 T cell receptor beta chains were sequenced from one sample in a study of cytomegalovirus exposure and HLA in healthy donors. Amplification used 60 Vbeta primers and 13 Jbeta primers. Libraries were prepared by immunoSEQ multiplex PCR; TCRdb keeps only in-frame clonotypes and omits some of them. This sample has 85,000 to 100,000 clones; about 80% occur once, and the top ten carry under 4%. Sequenced sample: PBMCs. The receptors derive from a female donor in good health and CMV-seropositive.

V gene TRBV6-1 combines with J gene TRBJ2-1; 12 nucleotides match TRBD2. CDR3 length equals 15 residues. CDR1 MNHNS and CDR2 SASEGT come from the germline V gene. After removal of 4 bases from V and 4 bases from J, the junction contained 2 bases not matched to a gene. The CDR3 loop is CASSGLAGEYNEQFF. The CDR3 nucleotides are TGTGCCAGCAGTGGACTAGCGGGAGAATACAATGAGCAGTTCTTC.

Only a few counts were recorded for this clone. The rearrangement joins TRBV10-1 to TRBJ2-2; the D is unclear. This CDR3 comprises 14 residues. Per the germline V gene, CDR1 is WNHNN and CDR2 is SYGVQD (reference sequence). Between the trimmed V and J ends, which lost 2 bases and 4 bases, there was a span of 8 bases. The CDR3 region is CASSERRLTGELFF. The CDR3 DNA sequence: TGCGCCAGCAGTGAGCGCAGACTCACCGGGGAGCTGTTTTTT.

This clone was observed once. The rearrangement uses TRBV19 and TRBJ2-5, with a possible D match to TRBD2 (6 bases). The germline gives CDR1 LNHDA, CDR2 SQIVND (reference sequence). The V and J ends lost 6 bases and 4 bases respectively, with 21 bases between them. The CDR3 is 16 amino acids. This CDR3 is CASSDYGGRSGETQYF. The CDR3 DNA reads TGTGCCAGTAGCGATTATGGAGGGCGGTCGGGAGAGACCCAGTACTTC.

The chain employs TRBV9 and TRBJ1-1, with D hard to call. V shed 2 bases and J shed 4 bases, with 12 bases lying between them. This CDR3 is 14 amino acids long. Germline V lookup: CDR1 SGDLS, CDR2 YYNGEE. CDR3 bases: TGTGCCAGCAGCGTCGGGAGGTGGGGCACTGAAGCTTTCTTT. Its translation is CASSVGRWGTEAFF.

This chain uses TRBV11-3 with TRBJ2-1; 10 nucleotides agree with TRBD2. The germline V gene has CDR1 SGHNT and CDR2 YENEEA. V was clipped by 5 bases and J by 1 base; unmatched bases: 2. The CDR3 consists of 15 residues. The CDR3: CASSPGLASYNEQFF. In DNA, the CDR3 is TGTGCCAGCAGCCCGGGACTAGCGTCCTACAATGAGCAGTTCTTC. The variable domain in full, with the rest retrieved from reference TRBV11-3 and TRBJ2-1, is EAGVVQSPRYKIIEKKQPVAFWCNPISGHNTLYWYLQNLGQGPELLIRYENEEAVDDSQLPKDRFSAERLKGVDSTLKIQPAELGDSAVYLCASSPGLASYNEQFFGPGTRLTVL.

The rearrangement joins TRBV7-9 to TRBJ1-4, with 8 positions matching TRBD1. The CDR3 loop spans 13 amino acids. The V gene end was trimmed by 6 bases and the J gene end by 4 bases; junction bases not matched to a gene: 1. Germline CDR1 reads SEHNR; CDR2 reads FQNEAQ (reference sequence). CDR3 in amino acids: CASRTGVNEKLFF. The CDR3 DNA sequence: TGTGCCAGCAGGACAGGGGTTAATGAAAAACTGTTTTTT.

V and J are TRBV5-4 and TRBJ1-4; 7 nucleotides line up with TRBD1. The V and J ends lost 3 bases and 7 bases, in that order; junction bases with no gene match: 6. Germline V gene data show CDR1 as SGHNT and CDR2 as YYREEE (reference sequence). The CDR3 length is 14 residues. The CDR3 DNA reads TGTGCCAGCAGCTCCGACAGGGATGGTGAAAAACTGTTTTTT. Amino acid sequence: CASSSDRDGEKLFF.

The V and J genes are TRBV19 and TRBJ2-7; maybe TRBD1 (5 bases). Trimming stripped 5 bases from V and 2 bases from J, with 13 bases between. Per the germline V gene, CDR1 is LNHDA and CDR2 is SQIVND (reference sequence). The CDR3 runs 14 residues. DNA of the CDR3: TGTGCCAGTAGTTTTAGGGGATCCCCCTACGAGCAGTACTTC. Protein sequence: CASSFRGSPYEQYF.

The V call is TRBV6-1, the J call TRBJ2-6; D is uncertain. The germline V gene has CDR1 MNHNS and CDR2 SASEGT. The ends were cut back, 3 bases at V and 0 bases at J, with 6 bases in the middle. This CDR3 spans 15 amino acids. CDR3 nucleotides: TGTGCCAGCAGTGATGAGCTCTCTGGGGCCAACGTCCTGACTTTC. It specifies CASSDELSGANVLTF.

This CDR3 reads CASSLRQGQGNTEAFF. Written as DNA, the CDR3 is TGTGCCAGTAGTCTTCGACAGGGCCAGGGGAACACTGAAGCTTTCTTT. The V and J genes are TRBV19 and TRBJ1-1; 7 bases fit TRBD1. CDR1 is LNHDA and CDR2 is SQIVND in the germline V gene (reference sequence). The CDR3 sequence is 16 residues long. J was trimmed by 1 base and V by 5 bases; bases with no gene match: 10.

The chain recombines TRBV6-1 with TRBJ1-1; 8 bases align to TRBD1. V shed 4 bases and J 3 bases; nucleotides not matched to a gene: 4. In germline, CDR1 is MNHNS, CDR2 SASEGT. The CDR3 extends over 14 amino acids. CDR3 residues: CASSGPTGDTEAFF. CDR3 bases: TGTGCCAGCAGTGGACCGACAGGGGACACTGAAGCTTTCTTT.

J is TRBJ2-1 and V is TRBV2; D unresolved. The CDR3 is 12 amino acids. The germline V and J ends were trimmed by 3 bases and 4 bases, with 4 bases remaining between them. Per the germline V gene, CDR1 is SNHLY and CDR2 is FYNNEI. CDR3 loop: CASSDSYNEQFF. The CDR3 DNA is TGTGCCAGCAGTGATAGTTACAATGAGCAGTTCTTC.

The rearrangement joins TRBV5-1 to TRBJ1-3; 7 nucleotides agree with TRBD1. Trimming cost V 4 bases and J 4 bases; bases outside gene matches: 8. There are 15 residues in the CDR3. Germline V gene data show CDR1 as SGHRS and CDR2 as YFSETQ. The CDR3 DNA reads as TGCGCCAGCAGCACGACAGGGTTGGGAGGAAACACCATATATTTT. It specifies CASSTTGLGGNTIYF.

For the CDR3, the DNA is TGTGCCGCCGGGGGGGCAGGGACGGTTGATACGCAGTATTTT. It codes for CAAGGAGTVDTQYF. The chain recombines TRBV2 with TRBJ2-3, with 8 bases lining up with TRBD2. Per the germline V gene, CDR1 is SNHLY and CDR2 is FYNNEI. CDR3 length: 14 amino acids. The V and J ends lost 11 bases and 6 bases, in that order; junction bases with no gene match: 13.

The chain links TRBV19 to TRBJ1-1; 7 nucleotides match TRBD1. Trimming took 6 bases from V and 4 from J; bases not matched to a gene: 5. The V gene's germline CDR1 is LNHDA and CDR2 SQIVND (reference sequence). The CDR3 contains 13 residues. The CDR3 nucleotides read TGTGCCAGTAGCAAGGACAGGATCACTGAAGCTTTCTTT. This encodes CASSKDRITEAFF.

The V call is TRBV11-2, the J call TRBJ2-2, with TRBD2 matching 7 bases. The V gene's germline CDR1 is SGHAT and CDR2 FQNNGV. CDR3 length: 16 amino acids. V lost 5 bases to trimming and J lost 4 bases; unmatched junction nucleotides: 10. In nucleotides, the CDR3 is TGTGCCAGCAGCCCACGCGGGGGTATGGGCACCGGGGAGCTGTTTTTT. Amino acids: CASSPRGGMGTGELFF. The full variable domain, rest sourced from reference TRBV11-2 and TRBJ2-2, is EAGVAQSPRYKIIEKRQSVAFWCNPISGHATLYWYQQILGQGPKLLIQFQNNGVVDDSQLPKDRFSAERLKGVDSTLKIQPAKLEDSAVYLCASSPRGGMGTGELFFGEGSRLTVL.

This chain uses TRBV10-2 with TRBJ2-7; a weak D match, TRBD2 (5 bases). Germline V gene lookup returns CDR1 WSHSY and CDR2 SAAADI. The CDR3 has 12 residues. The V gene lost 2 bases and the J gene lost 3 bases, with 5 bases spanning the gap. This chain's CDR3 is CASSERGYEQYF. CDR3 DNA sequence: TGCGCCAGCAGTGAGCGGGGCTACGAGCAGTACTTC.

This chain joins TRBV30 and TRBJ2-7; 9 nucleotides line up with TRBD1. From germline, CDR1 is GTSNPN and CDR2 SVGIG (reference sequence). CDR3 length: 13 residues. With 5 bases clipped from V and 6 bases from J, the junction kept 8 bases outside the gene matches. The CDR3 DNA sequence: TGTGCCTGGTCGGGACAGGGACTTGGCGAGCAGTACTTC. Translated: CAWSGQGLGEQYF. Variable domain in full (rest from reference TRBV30 and TRBJ2-7): SQTIHQWPATLVQPVGSPLSLECTVEGTSNPNLYWYRQAAGRGLQLLFYSVGIGQISSEVPQNLSASRPQDRQFILSSKKLLLSDSGFYLCAWSGQGLGEQYFGPGTRLTVT.

The V and J genes are TRBV29-1 and TRBJ2-5, with D possibly matching TRBD1 (5 bases). This CDR3 comprises 16 residues. Germline assignment: CDR1 SQVTM and CDR2 ANQGSEA. Trimming removed 3 bases at V and 3 bases at J, with 20 bases between. CDR3 region: CSVEKWTNWVEETQYF. The CDR3 DNA reads as TGCAGCGTTGAGAAGTGGACAAACTGGGTTGAAGAGACCCAGTACTTC.

This rearrangement joins TRBV2 to TRBJ2-6, with D tentatively TRBD2 (6 bases). This CDR3 spans 16 amino acids. Germline lookup yields CDR1 SNHLY and CDR2 FYNNEI. Trimming stripped 5 bases from V and 2 bases from J, with 13 bases between. CDR3 amino acids: CASSSAGIPGANVLTF. The CDR3 DNA reads TGTGCCAGCAGTTCCGCGGGGATCCCTGGGGCCAACGTCCTGACTTTC.

Only a few counts were recorded for this clone. CDR3 in DNA: TGTGCCAGCAGTGAAGGGTGGCGTCAGGGTTGGGAGGGCCGGTACGAGCAGTACTTC. Translation gives CASSEGWRQGWEGRYEQYF. This rearrangement joins TRBV6-1 to TRBJ2-7, with 7 bases lining up with TRBD2. Germline trimming cut 1 base from V and 4 bases from J; bases unmatched to any gene: 19. Germline V gives CDR1 MNHNS, CDR2 SASEGT. The CDR3 has 19 amino acids.

This clone has only a few counts. CDR3 region: CASTLASPRSNQPQHF. The CDR3 DNA follows: TGTGCCAGCACCTTAGCATCTCCCCGGAGCAATCAGCCCCAGCATTTT. The chain recombines TRBV6-6 with TRBJ1-5; D is unresolved. The ends were cut back, 7 bases at V and 1 base at J, with 17 bases in the middle. This CDR3 comprises 16 residues. Per germline, CDR1 MNHNY and CDR2 SVGAGI (reference sequence).

The J gene is TRBJ1-4, the V gene TRBV5-6; 9 bases are shared with TRBD1. The CDR3 length is 15 residues. Germline assignment: CDR1 SGHDT and CDR2 YYEEEE. V was clipped by 4 bases and J by 8 bases; unmatched bases: 9. As DNA, the CDR3 is TGTGCCAGCAGCCTCCTTGGACAGGGGCGAGAAAAACTGTTTTTT. As protein: CASSLLGQGREKLFF.